The 21 T cell receptor beta chains below were found in one sample sequenced in a study of CD8 T cells in Susac syndrome. Random-hexamer reverse transcription was applied to roughly 0.5 to 1 ug RNA. TCRdb independently ran MiXCR on the immunoSEQ multiplex PCR reads; one entry per CDR3 protein. The sample has roughly 130,000 distinct CDR3 sequences, about 93% seen once; the top ten hold about 0.28%. The sequenced material came from CD8+ T cells from PBMCs. The receptors come from a human donor with Susac syndrome.

The chain couples TRBV5-1 to TRBJ2-4; tentative D call: TRBD2 (6 bases). The CDR3 is made up of 15 amino acids. The germline gives CDR1 SGHRS, CDR2 YFSETQ. Trimming cost V 4 bases and J 6 bases, with 17 bases left between them. The CDR3 DNA follows: TGCGCCAGCAGCCCGTCGGAGGGGAACCTAAACATTCAGTACTTC. It is translated as CASSPSEGNLNIQYF.

The rearrangement links TRBV2 to TRBJ2-4; 9 bases map to TRBD1. V was clipped by 8 bases and J by 7 bases; unmatched bases: 3. Germline-derived CDR1 and CDR2 are SNHLY and FYNNEI. The CDR3 spans 12 residues. The CDR3 loop is CASGQGMNIQYF. The CDR3 nucleotides read TGTGCCAGCGGACAGGGGATGAACATTCAGTACTTC.

A few counts support this clonotype. The rearrangement links TRBV6-5 to TRBJ2-7, with unresolved D. Germline-derived CDR1 and CDR2 are MNHEY and SVGAGI. CDR3 size: 11 residues. V was shortened by 0 bases and J by 12 bases, with 9 bases between the two germline ends. CDR3 region: CASSYSQTPYF. The CDR3 DNA reads as TGTGCCAGCAGTTACTCCCAGACACCGTACTTC.

The chain recombines TRBV29-1 with TRBJ2-3; 9 positions agree with TRBD2. The junction had 16 bases not matched to a gene; V was cut back by 6 bases and J by 0 bases. CDR1 and CDR2 from the germline V gene are SQVTM and ANQGSEA. The CDR3 extends over 18 amino acids. In nucleotides, the CDR3 is TGCAGCGTCTCCGGCTTAGCGGGGGTTTCTATGAGCACAGATACGCAGTATTTT. It codes for CSVSGLAGVSMSTDTQYF.

This chain joins TRBV4-3 and TRBJ2-7, with a tentative D call TRBD1 (5 bases). Trimming removed 1 base from V and 3 bases from J, with 16 bases in between. This CDR3 has 16 residues. CDR1 LGHNA and CDR2 YSLEER come from the germline V gene. The CDR3 loop is CASSQGGQGRGYEQYF. The CDR3 DNA sequence: TGCGCCAGCAGCCAAGGCGGTCAGGGAAGGGGCTACGAGCAGTACTTC.

This chain's CDR3 is CASSQSDTLNTEAFF. The CDR3 nucleotides are TGCGCCAGCAGTCAATCCGACACTTTGAACACTGAAGCTTTCTTT. The chain has TRBV23-1 and TRBJ1-1; D unresolved. TRBV23-1 falls under the ORF class, with uncertain function. The CDR3 sequence is 15 residues long. V lost 0 bases to trimming and J lost 0 bases, with 8 bases between them.

CDR3 region: CSATLASTDTQYF. CDR3 nucleotides: TGCAGTGCTACATTAGCGAGCACAGATACGCAGTATTTT. This chain links TRBV20-1 with TRBJ2-3; D is perhaps TRBD2 (5 bases). Trimming left V 4 bases short and J 0 bases short, with 8 bases between. CDR1 and CDR2 (germline): DFQATT, SNEGSKA (reference sequence). The CDR3 consists of 13 residues.

In this sample, this clonotype turned up once. The V gene is TRBV9, the J gene TRBJ2-7; 9 bases are shared with TRBD1. The V segment lost 4 bases and the J segment 5 bases; nucleotides outside the gene matches: 7. Germline CDR1 and CDR2: SGDLS and YYNGEE. CDR3 length: 14 amino acids. CDR3 amino acids: CASSPSGQGDEQYF. The CDR3, as DNA: TGTGCCAGCAGCCCGTCGGGACAGGGCGACGAGCAGTACTTC.

This clonotype was recorded once. The rearrangement joins TRBV9 to TRBJ1-2; D gene uncertain. This CDR3 has 17 amino acids. V dropped 3 bases and J dropped 6 bases, with 24 bases sitting between them. The V gene's germline CDR1 is SGDLS and CDR2 YYNGEE. Here the CDR3 DNA reads TGTGCCAGCAGCGACCCGAGTGCAGGACGGCTTTGGGATGGCTACACCTTC. It encodes CASSDPSAGRLWDGYTF.

This chain links TRBV29-1 with TRBJ1-1; D remains unclear. The CDR3 length is 13 residues. Germline lookup yields CDR1 SQVTM and CDR2 ANQGSEA. V lost 7 bases and J lost 5, with 17 bases in between. CDR3 bases: TGCAGCGCTACGGCGGCCCCGAGAACTGAAGCTTTCTTT. It encodes CSATAAPRTEAFF.

The rearrangement links TRBV6-2 or TRBV6-3 to TRBJ2-1; 10 bases fit TRBD2. Trimming cost V 8 bases and J 4 bases; bases outside gene matches: 14. Germline CDR1 reads MNHEY; CDR2 reads SVGEGT. The CDR3 runs 17 residues. This chain's CDR3 is CASERAGGPGGYNEQFF. CDR3 bases: TGTGCCAGCGAGAGAGCGGGGGGGCCGGGAGGTTACAATGAGCAGTTCTTC.

The rearrangement links TRBV12-5 to TRBJ2-5; TRBD2 might be the D (7 bases). The CDR3 has 18 residues. Germline CDR1 reads LGHNT; CDR2 reads FRNRAP. Deletions cut 0 bases from V and 2 bases from J, with 19 bases between. The CDR3 bases are TGTGCTAGTGGTTTGGTACAATCCCGGCGGGGGCCTCAAGAGACCCAGTACTTC. This codes for CASGLVQSRRGPQETQYF. The whole variable domain, remainder taken from reference TRBV12-5 and TRBJ2-5, is DARVTQTPRHKVTEMGQEVTMRCQPILGHNTVFWYRQTMMQGLELLAYFRNRAPLDDSGMPKDRFSAEMPDATLATLKIQPSEPRDSAVYFCASGLVQSRRGPQETQYFGPGTRLLVL.

The chain uses TRBV9 and TRBJ1-2; 7 positions agree with TRBD1. This CDR3 is built from 12 residues. Germline CDR1 reads SGDLS; CDR2 reads YYNGEE. Germline trimming cut 3 bases from V and 7 bases from J; bases unmatched to any gene: 3. CDR3 protein: CASSADRSGYTF. In DNA, the CDR3 is TGTGCCAGCAGCGCGGACAGGTCTGGCTACACCTTC.

V gene TRBV5-1 combines with J gene TRBJ2-7, with 9 bases fitting TRBD1. Germline V CDR1 and CDR2: SGHRS, YFSETQ. V shed 4 bases and J 4 bases; nucleotides not matched to a gene: 6. CDR3 length: 14 residues. The CDR3 DNA reads as TGCGCCAGCAGCCCGGGACAGGGCGAATACGAGCAGTACTTC. The encoded protein is CASSPGQGEYEQYF.

This clonotype was counted a few times. The chain recombines TRBV6-5 with TRBJ1-6, with a possible D match to TRBD1 (5 bases). Looked up from germline, CDR1 is MNHEY and CDR2 is SVGAGI. V shed 2 bases and J shed 14 bases, with 10 bases lying between them. The CDR3 is made up of 12 amino acids. The DNA for the CDR3 is TGTGCCAGCAGTTACCGGAGGGGAACCCTCCACTTT. It encodes CASSYRRGTLHF.

The chain uses TRBV19 and TRBJ2-7, with D possibly matching TRBD1 (5 bases). The V end was cut by 3 bases, the J end by 0 bases, with 12 bases between. Germline V gene sequence: CDR1 LNHDA, CDR2 SQIVND (reference sequence). The CDR3 covers 15 residues. CDR3 residues: CASSIAADNSYEQYF. CDR3 DNA sequence: TGTGCCAGTAGTATCGCCGCGGACAACTCCTACGAGCAGTACTTC.

The rearrangement joins TRBV13 to TRBJ2-7; D is uncertain. V gave up 1 base and J gave up 9 bases, with 22 bases separating them. The CDR3 totals 16 residues. Germline V lookup: CDR1 PRHDT, CDR2 FYEKMQ (reference sequence). The CDR3 loop is CASSLVRNLPIARQYF. The CDR3 DNA follows: TGTGCCAGCAGCTTAGTGAGGAACCTTCCTATCGCGCGGCAGTACTTC. The whole variable domain, filled in from reference TRBV13 and TRBJ2-7, reads AAGVIQSPRHLIKEKRETATLKCYPIPRHDTVYWYQQGPGQDPQFLISFYEKMQSDKGSIPDRFSAQQFSDYHSELNMSSLELGDSALYFCASSLVRNLPIARQYFGPGTRLTVT.

The chain is built from TRBV27 and TRBJ2-7; 9 positions match TRBD2. The CDR3 consists of 15 residues. V lost 4 bases to trimming and J lost 5 bases; unmatched junction nucleotides: 9. CDR1 is MNHEY, CDR2 SMNVEV, per germline (reference sequence). CDR3 residues: CASSSPGLAFHEQYF. Written as DNA, the CDR3 is TGTGCCAGCAGTTCGCCGGGACTAGCCTTCCACGAGCAGTACTTC.

The chain employs TRBV9 and TRBJ2-6; D ambiguous. This CDR3 is 14 amino acids long. Germline V gene sequence: CDR1 SGDLS, CDR2 YYNGEE. V was clipped by 3 bases and J by 4 bases, with 8 bases between them. CDR3 protein: CASSDGSGANVLTF. The CDR3 DNA reads TGTGCCAGCAGCGATGGGTCCGGGGCCAACGTCCTGACTTTC.

This chain joins TRBV4-1 and TRBJ1-2; D is undetermined. CDR1 is MGHRA, CDR2 YSYEKL, per germline. The CDR3 spans 16 residues. Trimming removed 0 bases at V and 5 bases at J, with 16 bases between. The CDR3 sequence: CASSQDSGGSLYGYTF. For the CDR3, the DNA is TGCGCCAGCAGCCAAGATTCGGGCGGATCTCTTTATGGCTACACCTTC.

The chain couples TRBV11-2 to TRBJ2-3; D is uncertain. The CDR3 is made up of 14 amino acids. Germline values: CDR1 SGHAT, CDR2 FQNNGV. V lost 3 bases and J 6 bases, leaving 13 bases between the germline ends. The CDR3 region has the DNA TGTGCCAGCAGCTTGGAGAACGATTTTGATACGCAGTATTTT. It encodes CASSLENDFDTQYF.